The rows below give T cell receptor beta chains drawn from one sample of a study of cytomegalovirus exposure and HLA in healthy donors. The protocol was immunoSEQ multiplex PCR, while the TCRdb copy is restricted to in-frame clones and leaves out a portion. The sample has roughly 130,000 clones; 85% to 90% are singletons. The sequencing sample was made of PBMCs. The receptors come from a young man in good health and CMV-seronegative. CDR3s include the opening cysteine and the closing phenylalanine or tryptophan. Fields, in order: V gene, D gene, J gene, clone size, CDR3 DNA, CDR3 protein. D genes are given only for firm matches. Clone sizes are given selectively: once, few, many, or a class where the clone is expanded.

v_call: TRBV18
d_call: TRBD2
j_call: TRBJ2-3
clone_size: NA
cdr3_nt: TGTGCCAGCTCACCCCCACCCGGTAGCGGGAGCGACCATGATACGCAGTATTTT
cdr3_aa: CASSPPPGSGSDHDTQYF

v_call: TRBV6-1
d_call: NA
j_call: TRBJ2-1
clone_size: NA
cdr3_nt: TGTGCCAGCAGTGAGCTATGGGGAGTAGTTTCCTACAATGAGCAGTTCTTC
cdr3_aa: CASSELWGVVSYNEQFF

v_call: TRBV30
d_call: NA
j_call: TRBJ2-1
clone_size: NA
cdr3_nt: TGTGCCTGGAGTGTACAGGCCAGACCACTATACAATGAGCAGTTCTTC
cdr3_aa: CAWSVQARPLYNEQFF

v_call: TRBV15
d_call: TRBD1
j_call: TRBJ1-1
clone_size: NA
cdr3_nt: TGTGCCACCAGCAGAGATGGGACAGGGGGTAAATGGACTGAAGCTTTCTTT
cdr3_aa: CATSRDGTGGKWTEAFF

v_call: TRBV6-1
d_call: NA
j_call: TRBJ1-5
clone_size: NA
cdr3_nt: TGTGCCAGCAGGAACAGGGATTATAGCAATCAGCCCCAGCATTTT
cdr3_aa: CASRNRDYSNQPQHF

v_call: TRBV28
d_call: NA
j_call: TRBJ2-1
clone_size: NA
cdr3_nt: TGTGCCAGCAGTTTAGGGGGCCGGGCAGGGTGGAATGAGCAGTTCTTC
cdr3_aa: CASSLGGRAGWNEQFF

v_call: TRBV11-2
d_call: NA
j_call: TRBJ1-5
clone_size: NA
cdr3_nt: TGTGCCAGCAGCGGGAGCCGGGAACAGCCCCAGCATTTT
cdr3_aa: CASSGSREQPQHF

v_call: TRBV19
d_call: TRBD1
j_call: TRBJ2-2
clone_size: NA
cdr3_nt: TGTGCCAGTAGTATAGTACAGGGGGCGGTCGGGGAGCTGTTTTTT
cdr3_aa: CASSIVQGAVGELFF

v_call: TRBV5-1
d_call: NA
j_call: TRBJ1-1
clone_size: few
cdr3_nt: TGCGCCAGCAGCCCTGATGTGAGGGGGGAAGCTTTCTTT
cdr3_aa: CASSPDVRGEAFF

v_call: TRBV15
d_call: NA
j_call: TRBJ2-2
clone_size: NA
cdr3_nt: TGTGCCACCAGTAACGCGCAGGGGTCCTTCCCCTACGCGAACACCGGGGAGCTGTTTTTT
cdr3_aa: CATSNAQGSFPYANTGELFF

v_call: TRBV10-3
d_call: TRBD2
j_call: TRBJ2-7
clone_size: NA
cdr3_nt: TGTGCCATCAGCCCCGGGACTAGCAATGACGAGCAGTACTTC
cdr3_aa: CAISPGTSNDEQYF

v_call: TRBV10-3
d_call: TRBD1
j_call: TRBJ1-1
clone_size: once
cdr3_nt: TGTGCCACCTTCCCGGACAGGGGAAACACTGAAGCTTTCTTT
cdr3_aa: CATFPDRGNTEAFF

v_call: TRBV5-6
d_call: NA
j_call: TRBJ2-5
clone_size: NA
cdr3_nt: TGTGCCAGCAGCGCCTCAGCCCTACTAGATACGAAGACCCAGTACTTC
cdr3_aa: CASSASALLDTKTQYF

v_call: TRBV11-2
d_call: TRBD1
j_call: TRBJ1-2
clone_size: NA
cdr3_nt: TGTGCCAGCAGCCTGGACAGGGGTAGGGGCTACACCTTC
cdr3_aa: CASSLDRGRGYTF

v_call: TRBV7-9
d_call: NA
j_call: TRBJ1-2
clone_size: NA
cdr3_nt: TGTGCCAGCAGCCCGCTTTGGGTCGGGGGCTATGGCTACACCTTC
cdr3_aa: CASSPLWVGGYGYTF

v_call: TRBV30
d_call: NA
j_call: TRBJ1-1
clone_size: NA
cdr3_nt: TGTGCCTGGAGTGTACTTCATGCCGAAAGACACACGAACACTGAAGCTTTCTTT
cdr3_aa: CAWSVLHAERHTNTEAFF

v_call: TRBV5-1
d_call: TRBD2
j_call: TRBJ2-1
clone_size: NA
cdr3_nt: TGCGCCAGCACTCTCTTTGCGGGGGGTAGCAATGAGCAGTTCTTC
cdr3_aa: CASTLFAGGSNEQFF

v_call: TRBV23-1
d_call: TRBD1
j_call: TRBJ2-7
clone_size: NA
cdr3_nt: TGCGCCGGCCCTCGGACAGGGGTTTTCTACGAGCAGTACTTC
cdr3_aa: CAGPRTGVFYEQYF

v_call: TRBV7-8
d_call: NA
j_call: TRBJ2-7
clone_size: NA
cdr3_nt: TGTGCCAGCAGCTTAGTTCAGGAACCCATAGCGAACTCCTACGAGCAGTACTTC
cdr3_aa: CASSLVQEPIANSYEQYF

v_call: TRBV2
d_call: NA
j_call: TRBJ1-2
clone_size: NA
cdr3_nt: TGTGCCAGCAGGAGGGGGAACTCGTATGGCTACACCTTC
cdr3_aa: CASRRGNSYGYTF

v_call: TRBV11-3
d_call: NA
j_call: TRBJ2-3
clone_size: NA
cdr3_nt: TGTGCCAGCAGCTTAAATTCGGGGGGCACAGATACGCAGTATTTT
cdr3_aa: CASSLNSGGTDTQYF

v_call: TRBV7-8
d_call: NA
j_call: TRBJ1-1
clone_size: NA
cdr3_nt: TGTGCCAGCAGCGACCGTTTGGCAGGGCTAGCTTTCTTT
cdr3_aa: CASSDRLAGLAFF

v_call: TRBV7-9
d_call: NA
j_call: TRBJ1-1
clone_size: NA
cdr3_nt: TGTGCCAGCAGCACTCAGGGGATGAACACTGAAGCTTTCTTT
cdr3_aa: CASSTQGMNTEAFF

v_call: TRBV5-6
d_call: NA
j_call: TRBJ1-1
clone_size: NA
cdr3_nt: TGTGCCAGCAGGTCGGGGGGAACTGAAGCTTTCTTT
cdr3_aa: CASRSGGTEAFF

v_call: TRBV6-6
d_call: NA
j_call: TRBJ2-5
clone_size: NA
cdr3_nt: TGTGCCAGCAGTGGGACTGGTGGAGAGACCCAGTACTTC
cdr3_aa: CASSGTGGETQYF

v_call: TRBV14
d_call: NA
j_call: TRBJ2-7
clone_size: NA
cdr3_nt: TGTGCCAGCAGCCAAGTCACCGGGGGAGTATACGAGCAGTACTTC
cdr3_aa: CASSQVTGGVYEQYF

v_call: TRBV4-1
d_call: NA
j_call: TRBJ1-2
clone_size: NA
cdr3_nt: TGCGCCAGCAGCCATCGAACAGGGAAAAAATCCTTAGGTGATGGCTACACCTTC
cdr3_aa: CASSHRTGKKSLGDGYTF

v_call: TRBV11-2
d_call: TRBD2
j_call: TRBJ2-2
clone_size: NA
cdr3_nt: TGTGCCAGCAGCTTAGAAAGGACTAGCGGGGATACCGGGGAGCTGTTTTTT
cdr3_aa: CASSLERTSGDTGELFF

v_call: TRBV5-1
d_call: TRBD2
j_call: TRBJ2-2
clone_size: NA
cdr3_nt: TGCGCCAGCAGCTCCAGCGGGAGGGCCCTCGCCGGGGAGCTGTTTTTT
cdr3_aa: CASSSSGRALAGELFF

v_call: TRBV19
d_call: NA
j_call: TRBJ2-7
clone_size: once
cdr3_nt: TGTGCCAGTAGTAATCGGGCAGGGAAATCTTACGAGCAGTACTTC
cdr3_aa: CASSNRAGKSYEQYF

v_call: TRBV6-4
d_call: TRBD2
j_call: TRBJ2-1
clone_size: NA
cdr3_nt: TGTGCCAGCAGCCTTCAACCCGGGGGGATGGAGCAGTTCTTC
cdr3_aa: CASSLQPGGMEQFF

v_call: TRBV7-2
d_call: NA
j_call: TRBJ1-5
clone_size: NA
cdr3_nt: TGTGCCAGCAGCTTAGACAGGGGCAATCAGCCCCAGCATTTT
cdr3_aa: CASSLDRGNQPQHF

v_call: TRBV21-1
d_call: NA
j_call: TRBJ2-7
clone_size: NA
cdr3_nt: TGTGCCAGCAGCAAAAGGATACAGGGGAGCTCCTACGAGCAGTACTTC
cdr3_aa: CASSKRIQGSSYEQYF

v_call: TRBV9
d_call: NA
j_call: TRBJ1-2
clone_size: once
cdr3_nt: TGTGCCAGCTCCGGACACCTCGCTAACTATGGCTACACCTTC
cdr3_aa: CASSGHLANYGYTF

v_call: TRBV5-5
d_call: NA
j_call: TRBJ1-5
clone_size: NA
cdr3_nt: TGTGCCAGCAGCTTTAGTTTCAATCAGCCCCAGCATTTT
cdr3_aa: CASSFSFNQPQHF

v_call: TRBV6-1
d_call: TRBD2
j_call: TRBJ2-7
clone_size: NA
cdr3_nt: TGTGCCAGCAGTGAAGCAGTAGCGGGGACGATCTACGAGCAGTACTTC
cdr3_aa: CASSEAVAGTIYEQYF

v_call: TRBV20-1
d_call: NA
j_call: TRBJ2-7
clone_size: NA
cdr3_nt: TGCAGTGCTAGTACGGCCTACGAGCAGTACTTC
cdr3_aa: CSASTAYEQYF

v_call: TRBV6-1
d_call: NA
j_call: TRBJ2-1
clone_size: NA
cdr3_nt: TGTGCCAGCAGCCCTATAGCGGAAACCTACAATGAGCAGTTCTTC
cdr3_aa: CASSPIAETYNEQFF

v_call: TRBV28
d_call: NA
j_call: TRBJ1-5
clone_size: few
cdr3_nt: TGTGCCAGCAGTCCGGGGGGACGGCGCAATCAGCCCCAGCATTTT
cdr3_aa: CASSPGGRRNQPQHF

v_call: TRBV5-6
d_call: NA
j_call: TRBJ1-2
clone_size: NA
cdr3_nt: TGTGCCAGCACCAGAGGGGGTTCGGACGGCTACACCTTC
cdr3_aa: CASTRGGSDGYTF

v_call: TRBV2
d_call: NA
j_call: TRBJ1-2
clone_size: NA
cdr3_nt: TGTGCCAGCACGCTAGACAGGAGCTATGGCTACACCTTC
cdr3_aa: CASTLDRSYGYTF

v_call: TRBV7-2
d_call: TRBD1
j_call: TRBJ2-7
clone_size: NA
cdr3_nt: TGTGCCAGCAGCCAAGGGGGACAGGGGGCGAGGGAGCAGTACTTC
cdr3_aa: CASSQGGQGAREQYF